This TCR beta chain originates from a study of T cells in Graves' hyperthyroidism and ophthalmopathy (dated by TCRdb to between 2018 and 2020). With respect to the entire study: Peripheral blood samples were taken at the time of initial diagnosis, prior to any treatment. TCR V-J signatures able to tell the groups apart were searched for in a discovery cohort of 95 or so patients, of whom more than 40 had Graves' ophthalmopathy and around 56 had stable Graves' hyperthyroidism. Whether ophthalmopathy could be predicted prospectively was tested in an independent validation cohort made up of fewer than 20 hyperthyroidism patients plus 17 patients who later progressed to ophthalmopathy. For training and testing, the 95 to 100 patients in the discovery cohort were randomly divided in a 7:3 ratio. In roughly six Graves' hyperthyroidism patients, the study also compared T-cell repertoires from thyroid tissue with T-cell repertoires from blood. After sampling, hyperthyroidism patients received methimazole starting at 30 mg daily, and ophthalmopathy patients received high-dose intravenous methylprednisolone. The paper reports TCR Vbeta CDR3 sequencing of 140 or so peripheral blood samples: under 45 ophthalmopathy, fewer than 80 hyperthyroidism and approximately 17 progressor patients. What the study reported, not specific to this receptor: In validation, progression to ophthalmopathy was predicted by the model with 65% to 71% sensitivity and approximately 78% specificity, a median of about 6 months before onset. Most expanded thyroid clonotypes (frequency above 0.001) were also found in blood, which suggests that blood repertoires may mirror thyroid immune responses. Sample size was not statistically predetermined, and investigators were not blinded to group allocation. A model built on a 13 V-J signature distinguished ophthalmopathy from stable hyperthyroidism, reaching roughly 88% sensitivity and 81.08% specificity in cross-validation and 80%/75% in testing.

This clonotype occurred many times. Its antigen is not yet known. One base away there is no much larger clone; base qualities are not given. The TCR beta CDR3 regions were amplified from RNA transcripts. For the first round of RT-PCR on the TCR CDR3, the HTBI primer set was used together with the Qiagen OneStep RT-PCR kit. Libraries were constructed in a second round of multiplex PCR, after which size selection and purification were carried out. The libraries were sequenced on an Illumina HiSeq2000 using paired-end 100 bp reads. From the authors' description of their analysis: SOAPnuke was used to process the raw data, removing reads that contained adapters or uncalled bases, had a mean Phred below 15, or lacked an exact match to the constant primer or identifier. High-quality paired reads were merged using COPE v1.2.5, and each unique nucleotide sequence was defined as a clonotype. MiTCR v1.1 was used to align clonotypes to the IMGT TRBV, TRBD and TRBJ reference segments. The analysis included only V-J combinations with a frequency above 0.0001, which together covered around 99% of the repertoires. The TCS score was defined as F50 (clonal expansion) divided by E x V (chaos), with BLOSUM62-based TCRdist calculated between CDR3 peptides within each V-J. Welch's t-statistics and random forest reduced 500 to 550 V-J features to 10 to 15, which were used in a naive Bayes classifier (R e1071). TCRdb trimmed public reads at Q25 via fastp, called clones via MiXCR and kept in-frame beta chains. Merged by CDR3 protein, the rows form single entries marked with the most common genes and DNA. V and J calls and clone size were set by TCRdb, not the authors. The sample has a few hundred thousand distinct CDR3 sequences on record, around 14% of them singletons. The top ten clones comprise over 25% of the sample.

Stable Graves' hyperthyroidism was defined as no progression to ophthalmopathy during 18 months of follow-up. Hyperthyroidism patients were newly diagnosed, with disease duration under 2 months, and aged 18 to 65 years. Patients with uncontrolled infections, other autoimmune diseases, pregnancy or lactation were excluded. Diagnoses were established on the basis of clinical symptoms, serum thyroxine and TRAb, thyroid ultrasound, and orbital computed tomography. PBMCs were isolated from about 9 ml of fresh peripheral blood by Ficoll-Paque density gradient centrifugation. Total RNA was extracted using Trizol reagent, and RNA quality was assessed on an Agilent 2100 Bioanalyzer. Sequenced: blood. This TCR was sampled from a woman aged 25-40 years with Graves' hyperthyroidism.

The CDR3 sequence is CASSSTGDPMNTEAFF. The base sequence is TGTGCCAGCAGTTCAACAGGGGATCCGATGAACACTGAAGCTTTCTTT. The rearranged segments are TRBV28 and TRBJ1-1, with 7 central nucleotides matching TRBD1. Relative to germline, V is missing 4 bases and J is missing 0 bases, with 8 bases of the junction outside any gene match. The CDR3, from cysteine to phenylalanine, totals 16 residues. Only the CDR3 DNA is retained, 48 bases long and in frame from the first base. Sequences MDHEN (CDR1) and SYDVKM (CDR2) are obtained from the germline V gene.